One and the same sample provided the 5 T cell receptor beta chains below, sequenced in a study of shared clonotypes between healthy human individuals. Using immunoSEQ multiplex PCR, the repertoire was profiled, and TCRdb retains in-frame clones only, with some absent. The sample has 1 million to 1.2 million clones; 70% to 80% are singletons. Input material: memory CD4+ T cells from PBMCs. Subset specified: CD45RA-negative fraction. The receptors were gathered from a man aged 18 to 29 in good health. Some clones in this sample may be carry-over from other donors' samples.

This rearrangement joins TRBV5-1 to TRBJ2-5, with a tentative D call TRBD1 (6 bases). This CDR3 is built from 16 residues. Trimming pared 1 base from V and 1 base from J, leaving 14 bases between. The germline V gene has CDR1 SGHRS and CDR2 YFSETQ. CDR3 residues: CASSLKAGAIQETQYF. In nucleotides, the CDR3 is TGCGCCAGCAGCTTGAAGGCAGGGGCGATCCAAGAGACCCAGTACTTC.

In DNA, the CDR3 is TGTGCCATCAGGAAAGCGGGGGACCAAGACGAGCAGTACTTC. As protein: CAIRKAGDQDEQYF. V and J are TRBV10-3 and TRBJ2-7; 8 nucleotides agree with TRBD2. The CDR3 totals 14 residues. In germline, CDR1 is ENHRY, CDR2 SYGVKD. V trimming: 6 bases; J trimming: 5 bases; junction bases outside the gene matches: 9.

The chain links TRBV6-5 to TRBJ2-7, with 7 bases lining up with TRBD1. The germline gives CDR1 MNHEY, CDR2 SVGAGI. The V gene end was trimmed by 6 bases and the J gene end by 0 bases; junction bases not matched to a gene: 8. The CDR3 has 15 amino acids. The CDR3 sequence is CASSYQGERSYEQYF. The CDR3 DNA is TGTGCCAGCAGCTATCAGGGGGAACGCTCCTACGAGCAGTACTTC.

The rearrangement uses TRBV30 and TRBJ2-3; D remains ambiguous. The CDR3 is made up of 12 amino acids. CDR1 and CDR2 (germline): GTSNPN, SVGIG (reference sequence). Trimming removed 5 bases at V and 4 bases at J, with 10 bases between. The CDR3 reads CAWSPGPDTQYF. The CDR3 DNA follows: TGTGCCTGGTCCCCTGGGCCAGATACGCAGTATTTT.

The chain recombines TRBV7-3 with TRBJ2-6; D gene ambiguous. V lost 3 bases and J 2 bases, leaving 5 bases between the germline ends. This CDR3 has 14 residues. CDR1 and CDR2 from the germline V gene are SGHTA and FQGTGA. The CDR3 reads CASSLRPGANVLTF. Written as DNA, the CDR3 is TGTGCCAGCAGCTTGAGGCCTGGGGCCAACGTCCTGACTTTC.